These T cell receptor beta chains were read from a single sample in a study of metastatic and nonmetastatic thyroid tumors. TCRdb re-called the PCR reads via MiXCR. Of 43,000 or so clones listed, roughly 15% are singletons. The sequencing input was blood. The receptors stem from a female donor with papillary thyroid cancer or a benign thyroid nodule (not recorded which). Some clones in this sample may be carry-over from other donors' samples. Each CDR3 is given with its conserved first and last residue. D genes are given only for firm matches. Size tells how often a clone was seen (once, few, many) or the class of an expanded clone, and some rows leave it out.

d_call | cdr3_length | j_call | clone_size | v_call | cdr3_nt | cdr3_aa
NA | 15 | TRBJ1-2 | once | TRBV5-1 | TGCGCCAGCAGCTTGGGTGACTCACGAGATAGTGGCTACACCTTC | CASSLGDSRDSGYTF
TRBD1 | 14 | TRBJ2-3 | many | TRBV11-2 | TGTGCCAGCAGCTCACCGGGACAGGGGGATACGCAGTATTTT | CASSSPGQGDTQYF
NA | 14 | TRBJ1-4 | NA | TRBV20-1 | TGCAGTGCTAGAGAGACACCAACTAATGAAAAACTGTTTTTT | CSARETPTNEKLFF
TRBD1 | 13 | TRBJ1-1 | few | TRBV6-4 | TGTGCCAGCACCATGCGACAGGGGCGAAGGGCTTTCTTT | CASTMRQGRRAFF
NA | 15 | TRBJ1-5 | few | TRBV19 | TGTGCCAGCCTTCCACCCGGACGGTTAAATCAGCCCCAGCATTTT | CASLPPGRLNQPQHF
NA | 13 | TRBJ2-7 | many | TRBV14 | TGTGCCAGCAGCCCCTGGGTCGGCTACGAGCAGTACTTC | CASSPWVGYEQYF
NA | 13 | TRBJ1-2 | many | TRBV20-1 | TGCAGTGCTGGGGACGGGGGTAACTATGGCTACACCTTC | CSAGDGGNYGYTF
NA | 15 | TRBJ2-5 | many | TRBV28 | TGTGCCAGCAGTCTGCCTGGAAGGGAGCAAGAGACCCAGTACTTC | CASSLPGREQETQYF
NA | 14 | TRBJ1-3 | many | TRBV19 | TGTGCCAGTAGTGAGTACGACTCTGGAAACACCATATATTTT | CASSEYDSGNTIYF
NA | 16 | TRBJ1-4 | many | TRBV5-1 | TGCGCCAGCAGCTTGCAGGGTTCTGCAACTAATGAAAAACTGTTTTTT | CASSLQGSATNEKLFF
TRBD1 | 15 | TRBJ1-2 | many | TRBV9 | TGTGCCAGCAGCGCTTCTCCGGGACAGGGGACTGGCTACACCTTC | CASSASPGQGTGYTF
NA | 14 | TRBJ1-2 | many | TRBV7-9 | TGTGCCAGCAGCCTTACGGGGAGCCCCTATGGCTACACCTTC | CASSLTGSPYGYTF
NA | 13 | TRBJ1-2 | NA | TRBV28 | TGTGCCAGCAGCCAGAGGGGAGTAAGGGGCTACACCTTC | CASSQRGVRGYTF
NA | 15 | TRBJ1-6 | NA | TRBV6-1 | TGTGCCAGCAACCCGCAGCAGGGAGTCAGGTCACCCCTCCACTTT | CASNPQQGVRSPLHF
NA | 15 | TRBJ1-3 | NA | TRBV2 | TGTGCCAGCGAAAGCACAGGGAGGTCTGGAAACACCATATATTTT | CASESTGRSGNTIYF
TRBD1 | 15 | TRBJ1-4 | many | TRBV7-2 | TGTGCCAGCAGCACCTTGGGACAGGGAGGAGAAAAACTGTTTTTT | CASSTLGQGGEKLFF
NA | 13 | TRBJ1-3 | many | TRBV20-1 | TGCAGTGCTCCCCTAGGGGCTGGAAACACCATATATTTT | CSAPLGAGNTIYF
TRBD2 | 17 | TRBJ2-5 | many | TRBV18 | TGTGCCAGCTCACCCTATCCTCTAGCGGGAGACGTAGAGACCCAGTACTTC | CASSPYPLAGDVETQYF
TRBD1 | 16 | TRBJ2-3 | many | TRBV24-1 | TGTGCCACCAGTCAACAGGGGGCCATAGGGACAGATACGCAGTATTTT | CATSQQGAIGTDTQYF
TRBD1 | 16 | TRBJ2-3 | many | TRBV5-6 | TGTGCCAGCAGCTACGTACCGGGACAGGGCACAGATACGCAGTATTTT | CASSYVPGQGTDTQYF
TRBD1 | 13 | TRBJ1-1 | many | TRBV6-1 | TGTGCCATATCGACAGGGCAGAACACTGAAGCTTTCTTT | CAISTGQNTEAFF
NA | 15 | TRBJ2-7 | NA | TRBV7-6 | TGTGCCAGCAGCTTAGGTCTGCATCCTGCCTACGAGCAGTACTTC | CASSLGLHPAYEQYF
TRBD2 | 16 | TRBJ2-1 | many | TRBV7-2 | TGTGCCAGCAGCTTAGGGTGGGAGGGAGTATACAATGAGCAGTTCTTC | CASSLGWEGVYNEQFF
NA | 13 | TRBJ2-7 | medium-sized | TRBV6-1 | TGTGCCAGCCACGCCGAGACCTACGTTGAGCAGTACTTC | CASHAETYVEQYF
TRBD2 | 15 | TRBJ2-2 | medium-sized | TRBV12-3/TRBV12-4 | TGTGCCAGCAGACCTCGACTAGCGGGCACCGGGGAGCTGTTTTTT | CASRPRLAGTGELFF
NA | 15 | TRBJ2-7 | few | TRBV6-6 | TGTGCCAGAAGTTACTCGTTCCCAGGAGCCTACGAGCAGTACTTC | CARSYSFPGAYEQYF
TRBD2 | 14 | TRBJ2-7 | many | TRBV7-6 | TGTGCCAGCAGCTTAGCGTCTAGCGGGACCGAGCAGTACTTC | CASSLASSGTEQYF
TRBD1 | 13 | TRBJ1-1 | NA | TRBV19 | TGTGCCAGTAGTCCCCGGGACAGGTACGAAGCTTTCTTT | CASSPRDRYEAFF
TRBD2 | 18 | TRBJ2-1 | many | TRBV7-9 | TGTGCCAGCAGCCCCAGAGGACTAGCGGGAGGCGAGAACAATGAGCAGTTCTTC | CASSPRGLAGGENNEQFF
NA | 14 | TRBJ2-7 | medium-sized | TRBV6-5 | TGTGCCAGCAGTTACTGGGTTGGAAGCTACGAGCAGTACTTC | CASSYWVGSYEQYF
TRBD2 | 15 | TRBJ2-1 | many | TRBV2 | TGTGCCAGCAGAGACGCGGGAGGCGCCTACAATGAGCAGTTCTTC | CASRDAGGAYNEQFF
NA | 16 | TRBJ2-3 | many | TRBV5-1 | TGCGCCAGCAGCCTCGCACAGGGTCCCAGCACAGATACGCAGTATTTT | CASSLAQGPSTDTQYF
TRBD2 | 14 | TRBJ2-7 | many | TRBV6-2/TRBV6-3 | TGTGCCAGCATGGGACTAGCGGGAACGGAGGAGCAGTACTTC | CASMGLAGTEEQYF
TRBD2 | 13 | TRBJ2-1 | many | TRBV27 | TGTGCCAAGACTAGCGGGAGGTGGAATGAGCAGTTCTTC | CAKTSGRWNEQFF
NA | 16 | TRBJ1-2 | NA | TRBV11-1 | TGTGCCAGCACCTCTTCTGCCGTCTACAACAGGGATCGCTACACGTTC | CASTSSAVYNRDRYTF
NA | 13 | TRBJ2-7 | many | TRBV28 | TGTGCCAGCAGTTTAGAACCGATCTACGAGCAGTACTTC | CASSLEPIYEQYF
NA | 13 | TRBJ2-1 | many | TRBV9 | TGTGCCAGCAGTCATCACTCCTACAATGAGCAGTTCTTC | CASSHHSYNEQFF
NA | 15 | TRBJ2-1 | many | TRBV11-2 | TGTGCCAGCAGATCCGGGACTGATAATACTGGGGAGCAGTTCTTC | CASRSGTDNTGEQFF
NA | 13 | TRBJ2-1 | many | TRBV7-2 | TGTGCCAGCAGCCTGCTGGGGGCGGATGAGCAGTTCTTC | CASSLLGADEQFF
NA | 15 | TRBJ1-1 | NA | TRBV11-2 | TGTGCCAGCAGCTTACTGGCGGGGCGGAGCACTGAAGCTTTCTTT | CASSLLAGRSTEAFF
NA | 14 | TRBJ1-6 | NA | TRBV24-1 | TGTGCCACCAGTGAAGGCAGCTATAATTCACCCCTCCACTTT | CATSEGSYNSPLHF
NA | 12 | TRBJ2-2 | many | TRBV11-3 | TGTGCCAGCAGCCAAAACACCGGGGAGCTGTTTTTT | CASSQNTGELFF
NA | 16 | TRBJ2-7 | NA | TRBV6-5 | TGTGCCAGCAGTTACTCGGTTTTGCGGAGCTCCTACGAGCAGTACTTC | CASSYSVLRSSYEQYF
TRBD2 | 13 | TRBJ2-1 | many | TRBV20-1 | TGCAGTGCTAGAGGGACTAGTTGGGATGAGCAGTTCTTC | CSARGTSWDEQFF
NA | 10 | TRBJ2-1 | NA | TRBV29-1 | TGCAGCGTCCAGTTGGGTGAGCAGTTCTTC | CSVQLGEQFF
NA | 16 | TRBJ1-2 | NA | TRBV5-8 | TGTGCCAGCAGCTTGGCCGGGGCAGCTGCTAACTATGGCTACACCTTC | CASSLAGAAANYGYTF
NA | 16 | TRBJ2-1 | many | TRBV5-1 | TGCGCCAGCAGCTTGGTAGCTAGCGTATTCCACAATGAGCAGTTCTTC | CASSLVASVFHNEQFF
TRBD1 | 14 | TRBJ1-1 | many | TRBV18 | TGTGCCAGCTCACGGACAGGGCAGGGCACTGAAGCTTTCTTT | CASSRTGQGTEAFF
TRBD2 | 20 | TRBJ2-7 | many | TRBV27 | TGTGCCAGCAGTTTAAAATACCCCGCTGGGAACGAGGTAGCGGGGACCGAGCAGTACTTC | CASSLKYPAGNEVAGTEQYF
NA | 14 | TRBJ1-1 | NA | TRBV19 | TGTGCCAGTAGTATAAAGGCATCAAACACTGAAGCTTTCTTT | CASSIKASNTEAFF
NA | 14 | TRBJ2-7 | NA | TRBV5-1 | TGCGCCAGCAGCTTGGTGGACAGCTCCTACGAGCAGTACTTC | CASSLVDSSYEQYF
NA | 12 | TRBJ1-1 | many | TRBV20-1 | TGCAGTGCTAGGGGAGTGAAGATTGAAGCTTTCTTT | CSARGVKIEAFF
NA | 13 | TRBJ1-2 | many | TRBV14 | TGTGCCAGCAGCCCCTCAAGAGACTATGGCTACACCTTC | CASSPSRDYGYTF
NA | 14 | TRBJ2-3 | many | TRBV14 | TGTGCCAGCAGCCAAGTAGGGTTACGGCGTACGCAGTATTTT | CASSQVGLRRTQYF
TRBD2 | 15 | TRBJ2-7 | many | TRBV28 | TGTGCCAGCAGCCTGGGGACTAGCGCTTACTACGAGCAGTACTTC | CASSLGTSAYYEQYF
NA | 15 | TRBJ1-5 | many | TRBV7-2 | TGTGCCAGCAGCTTAGCGGTTAATAGCAATCAGCCCCAGCATTTT | CASSLAVNSNQPQHF
TRBD2 | 16 | TRBJ2-1 | many | TRBV7-9 | TGTGCCAGCAGCCTTTCGGGACTAGCGGGAGAAGTTGAGCAGTTCTTC | CASSLSGLAGEVEQFF
NA | 15 | TRBJ1-2 | NA | TRBV4-3 | TGCGCCAGCAGCCAAGGTGGAGGGGGGGCCTATGGCTACACCTTC | CASSQGGGGAYGYTF
NA | 13 | TRBJ1-2 | NA | TRBV6-6 | TGTGCCAGCAGTTACTCGGCAGGGCATGGCTACACCTTC | CASSYSAGHGYTF